Given below is one TCR beta chain in context. This sample is part of a study of cytomegalovirus exposure and HLA in healthy donors. CDR1 and CDR2 (germline): MNHEY, SMNVEV (reference sequence). The V and J ends lost 7 bases and 1 base respectively, with 7 bases between them. The CDR3 runs 12 residues. Both 60 Vbeta primers and 13 Jbeta primers went into the PCR. The repertoire was sequenced with immunoSEQ multiplex PCR; TCRdb's copy has only in-frame clones and lacks some. This table has over 95,000 clones, around 77% appearing once. This TCR was recovered from a man in his forties or fifties in good health and CMV-seropositive. The chain has TRBV27 and TRBJ1-1; TRBD1 is a possible D gene (5 bases). The sample was PBMCs. The CDR3: CASIDRNTEAFF. The CDR3 nucleotides read TGTGCCAGCATAGACAGGAACACTGAAGCTTTCTTT.